This record looks at one T cell receptor (beta chain) sequence and its context. Which antigen it targets is not known. Within one base of it there is no much larger clone, and no base qualities were kept. At one collaborating source in Seattle, patients were enrolled during active infection and were followed longitudinally through the course of disease. The collaborating institutions used their own protocols to collect whole blood in K2EDTA tubes. Collaborator samples were shipped for TCRbeta analysis as frozen whole blood, isolated PBMCs, or DNA extracted from either sample type. The data were obtained in a study of blood T cell repertoires in COVID-19 (TCRdb year 2020). Describing the broader study: The collaborator samples originated in the United States, Italy and Spain and spanned the acute and convalescent phases of COVID-19. Where available, HLA class I and class II types were obtained from metadata supplied by the sample provider rather than from assay-based typing. Subjects who had been exposed to COVID-19, were actively infected with it, or had recovered from it provided the deeply sampled blood TCRbeta repertoires that made up the dataset. The material from the prospective study consisted of cDNA or gDNA derived from T cells, B-cell-depleted T cells, or PBMCs. Samples came from the ongoing ImmuneRACE study (first 160 participants) plus 1,254 subjects from 6 global collaborators. A freely available public database, intended as a resource for researchers studying the immune response to SARS-CoV-2, is where the repertoires were released. The sample metadata nearly always contained a de-identified subject ID, COVID-19 status, age in years and sex.

The CDR3 runs 14 amino acids, cysteine and phenylalanine included. The DNA shown is the 42-base CDR3, in frame from base 1. Trimming costs V 4 bases and J 6 bases, and their ends lie 16 bases apart. From a lookup of the germline V gene (reference sequence), CDR1 and CDR2 are SEHNR and FQNEAQ. What the authors observed across the whole study: The amount of clinical and demographic metadata varied by source and participant and was provided uncurated.

The immunoSEQ Assay, a bias-controlled multiplex PCR, was used to amplify TCRbeta CDR3 regions from genomic DNA. In the authors' own workflow: The number of nucleated cells in each sample was estimated from the amplification of reference gene primers within the assay. To quantify the absolute abundance of each unique TCRbeta CDR3 rearrangement, sequence reads were collapsed and filtered. For each sample, productive Simpson clonality was calculated as the square root of Simpson's diversity index across productive rearrangements. Held by TCRdb, this immuneACCESS table contains in-frame sequences only and omits some clones. Under half of the omission traces to an unresolved V gene where checked; the cause of the rest is unknown. The DNA gave D and trimming, while V, J and clone size come from that table. The sample has over 200,000 clones on record, 75% to 90% of them singletons. The ten largest make up 2% to 3% of the sample.

This TCR was recovered from a man between 25 and 39 years old with COVID-19, enrolled during active disease. Rearrangement joined TRBV7-9 to TRBJ2-7; the D gene identity is not certain. The sequenced sample was peripheral blood. The DNA sequence follows: TGTGCCAGCAGCTATGCCCTTGCCAGTTCCGAGCAGTACTTC. This sequence encodes CASSYALASSEQYF.